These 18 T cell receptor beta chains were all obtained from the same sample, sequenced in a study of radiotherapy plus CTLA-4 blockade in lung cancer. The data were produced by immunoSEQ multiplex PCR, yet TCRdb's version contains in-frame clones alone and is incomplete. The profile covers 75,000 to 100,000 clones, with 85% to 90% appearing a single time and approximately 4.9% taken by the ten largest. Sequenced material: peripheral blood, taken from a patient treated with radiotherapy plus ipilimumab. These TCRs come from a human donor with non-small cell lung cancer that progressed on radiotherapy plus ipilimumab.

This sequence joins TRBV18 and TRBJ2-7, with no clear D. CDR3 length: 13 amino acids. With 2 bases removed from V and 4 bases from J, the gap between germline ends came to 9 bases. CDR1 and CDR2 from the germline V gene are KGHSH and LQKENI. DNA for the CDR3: TGTGCCAGCTCACCAGGCGGCTCTTACGAGCAGTACTTC. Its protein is CASSPGGSYEQYF. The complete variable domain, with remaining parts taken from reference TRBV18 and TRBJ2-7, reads NAGVMQNPRHLVRRRGQEARLRCSPMKGHSHVYWYRQLPEEGLKFMVYLQKENIIDESGMPKERFSAEFPKEGPSILRIQQVVRGDSAAYFCASSPGGSYEQYFGPGTRLTVT.

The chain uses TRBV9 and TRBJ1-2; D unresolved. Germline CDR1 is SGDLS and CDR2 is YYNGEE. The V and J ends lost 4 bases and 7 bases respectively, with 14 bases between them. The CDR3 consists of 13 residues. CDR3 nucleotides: TGTGCCAGCAGCCCCTGCCTCGCGGGTGGCTACACCTTC. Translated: CASSPCLAGGYTF.

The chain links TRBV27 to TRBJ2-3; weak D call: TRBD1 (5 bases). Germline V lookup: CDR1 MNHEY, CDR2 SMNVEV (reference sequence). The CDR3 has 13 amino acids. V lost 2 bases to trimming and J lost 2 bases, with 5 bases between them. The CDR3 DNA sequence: TGTGCCAGCAGTTTAGGACACACAGATACGCAGTATTTT. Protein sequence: CASSLGHTDTQYF.

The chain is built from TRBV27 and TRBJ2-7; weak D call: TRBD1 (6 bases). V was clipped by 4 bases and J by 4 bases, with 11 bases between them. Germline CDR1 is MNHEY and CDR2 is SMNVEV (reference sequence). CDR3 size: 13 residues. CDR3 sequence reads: CASSYRVDYEQYF. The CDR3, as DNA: TGTGCCAGCAGTTACAGGGTGGATTACGAGCAGTACTTC.

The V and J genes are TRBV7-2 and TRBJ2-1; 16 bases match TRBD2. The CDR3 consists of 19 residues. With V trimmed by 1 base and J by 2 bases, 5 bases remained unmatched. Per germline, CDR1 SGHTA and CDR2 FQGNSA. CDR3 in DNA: TGTGCCAGCAGCTTAGGAGGGACTAGCGGGAGGGGCCCCTACAATGAGCAGTTCTTC. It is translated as CASSLGGTSGRGPYNEQFF.

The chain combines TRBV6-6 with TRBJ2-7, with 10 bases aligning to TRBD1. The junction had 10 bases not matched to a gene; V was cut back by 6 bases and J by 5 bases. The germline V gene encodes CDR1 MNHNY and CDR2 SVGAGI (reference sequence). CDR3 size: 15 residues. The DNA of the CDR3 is TGTGCCAGCAGCCACCCGGGACAGGGGTTCCACGAGCAGTACTTC. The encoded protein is CASSHPGQGFHEQYF.

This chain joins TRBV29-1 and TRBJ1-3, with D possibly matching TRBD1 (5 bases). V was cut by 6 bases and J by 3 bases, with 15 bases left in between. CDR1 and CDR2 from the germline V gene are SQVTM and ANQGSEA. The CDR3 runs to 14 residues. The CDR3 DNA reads TGCAGCGTCCAAAAGGGGAGTAATGGAAACACCATATATTTT. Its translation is CSVQKGSNGNTIYF.

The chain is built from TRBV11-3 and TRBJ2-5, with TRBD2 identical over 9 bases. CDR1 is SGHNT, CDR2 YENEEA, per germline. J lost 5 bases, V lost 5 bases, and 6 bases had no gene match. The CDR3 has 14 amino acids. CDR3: CASSPLAGVETQYF. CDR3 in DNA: TGTGCCAGCAGCCCATTAGCGGGAGTGGAGACCCAGTACTTC.

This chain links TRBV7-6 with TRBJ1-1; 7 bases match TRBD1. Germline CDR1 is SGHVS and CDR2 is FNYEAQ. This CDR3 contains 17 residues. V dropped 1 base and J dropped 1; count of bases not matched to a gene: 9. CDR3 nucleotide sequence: TGTGCCAGCAGCTTAGTCCCAGGGGGATACTCGAACACTGAAGCTTTCTTT. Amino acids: CASSLVPGGYSNTEAFF.

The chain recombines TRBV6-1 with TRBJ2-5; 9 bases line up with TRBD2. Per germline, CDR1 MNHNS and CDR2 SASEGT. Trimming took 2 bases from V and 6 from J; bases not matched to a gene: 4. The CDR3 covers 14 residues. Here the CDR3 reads CASSEWSSGKTQYF. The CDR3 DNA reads TGTGCCAGCAGTGAATGGTCTAGCGGGAAGACCCAGTACTTC.

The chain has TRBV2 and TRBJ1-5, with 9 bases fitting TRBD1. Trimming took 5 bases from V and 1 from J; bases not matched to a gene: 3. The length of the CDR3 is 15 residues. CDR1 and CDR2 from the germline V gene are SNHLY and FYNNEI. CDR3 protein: CASSWTGVSNQPQHF. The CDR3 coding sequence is TGTGCCAGCAGTTGGACAGGGGTCAGCAATCAGCCCCAGCATTTT.

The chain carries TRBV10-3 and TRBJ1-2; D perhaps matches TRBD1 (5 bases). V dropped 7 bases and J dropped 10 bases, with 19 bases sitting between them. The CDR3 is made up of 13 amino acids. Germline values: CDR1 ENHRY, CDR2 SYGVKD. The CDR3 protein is CAITKEERQSYTF. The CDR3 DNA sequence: TGTGCCATCACCAAAGAGGAACGACAGTCCTACACCTTC.

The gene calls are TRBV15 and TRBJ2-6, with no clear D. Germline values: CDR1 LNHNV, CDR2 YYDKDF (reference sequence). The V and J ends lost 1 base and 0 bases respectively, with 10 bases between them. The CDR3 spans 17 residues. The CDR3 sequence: CATSRVRLASGANVLTF. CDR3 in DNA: TGTGCCACCAGCAGAGTCCGGTTAGCCTCTGGGGCCAACGTCCTGACTTTC.

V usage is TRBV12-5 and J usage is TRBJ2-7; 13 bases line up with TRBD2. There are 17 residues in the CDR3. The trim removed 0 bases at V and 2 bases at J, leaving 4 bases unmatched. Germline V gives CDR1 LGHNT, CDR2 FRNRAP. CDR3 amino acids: CASGLVRGLAGAYEQYF. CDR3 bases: TGTGCTAGTGGTTTGGTAAGAGGACTAGCGGGAGCCTACGAGCAGTACTTC.

The CDR3, as DNA: TGTGCCAGTAGGGTGCAGGGGGCTGACTATGGCTACACCTTC. It yields the protein CASRVQGADYGYTF. The chain recombines TRBV19 with TRBJ1-2; 8 positions agree with TRBD1. The V gene's germline CDR1 is LNHDA and CDR2 SQIVND (reference sequence). J gave up 3 bases and V 6 bases, and 6 bases lay outside the gene matches. The CDR3 sequence is 14 residues long.

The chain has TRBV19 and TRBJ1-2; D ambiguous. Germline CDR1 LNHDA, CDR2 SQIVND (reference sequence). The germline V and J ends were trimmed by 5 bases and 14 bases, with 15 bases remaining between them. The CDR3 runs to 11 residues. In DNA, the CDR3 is TGTGCCAGTAGTGAGTGGCGCGGTACGACCTTC. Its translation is CASSEWRGTTF.

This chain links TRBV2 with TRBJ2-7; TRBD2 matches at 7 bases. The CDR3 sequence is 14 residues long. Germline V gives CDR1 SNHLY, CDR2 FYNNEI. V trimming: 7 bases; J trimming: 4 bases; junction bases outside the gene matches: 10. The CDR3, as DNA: TGTGCCAGCACCCCGGGGAGGGCTAGGTACGAGCAGTACTTC. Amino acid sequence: CASTPGRARYEQYF. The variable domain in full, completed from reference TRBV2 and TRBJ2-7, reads EPEVTQTPSHQVTQMGQEVILRCVPISNHLYFYWYRQILGQKVEFLVSFYNNEISEKSEIFDDQFSVERPDGSNFTLKIRSTKLEDSAMYFCASTPGRARYEQYFGPGTRLTVT.

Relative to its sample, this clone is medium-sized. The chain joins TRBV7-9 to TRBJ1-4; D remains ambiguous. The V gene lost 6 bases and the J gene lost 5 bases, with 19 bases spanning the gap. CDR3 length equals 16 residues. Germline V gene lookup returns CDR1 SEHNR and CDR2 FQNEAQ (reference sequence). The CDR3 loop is CASSSPRGWENEKLFF. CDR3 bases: TGTGCCAGCAGTAGCCCCCGGGGTTGGGAGAATGAAAAACTGTTTTTT.